These 30 T cell receptor beta chains came from one sample sequenced in a study of blood T cell repertoires in COVID-19 (dated by TCRdb to the early 2020s). The library was generated by the immunoSEQ multiplex PCR assay. The source is immuneACCESS, and TCRdb retained only in-frame sequences with V and J called. Part of the clones is not carried over; for the studies checked, unresolved V genes explain less than half of this, and the remainder is unexplained. The sample profile shows 300,000 or so clones; 89% of them were found once. Around 6% of the sample goes to the ten largest clones. The sample comprised peripheral blood. These receptors were taken from a young man who had recovered from COVID-19.

J is TRBJ2-5 and V is TRBV3-1 (or the pseudogene TRBV3-2); the D gene is possibly TRBD1 (5 bases). The length of the CDR3 is 13 residues. With 1 base removed from V and 4 bases from J, the gap between germline ends came to 7 bases. Germline CDR1 LGHDT, CDR2 YNNKEL (reference sequence). CDR3 residues: CASSQGRGETQYF. CDR3 sequence (DNA): TGTGCCAGCAGCCAAGGAAGGGGAGAGACCCAGTACTTC.

The chain combines TRBV16 with TRBJ1-1, with TRBD1 identical over 7 bases. Germline V CDR1 and CDR2: KGHSY, FQNENV. Losses at the gene ends were 0 bases for V and 3 bases for J; bases not matched to a gene: 1. CDR3 size: 14 residues. This CDR3 reads CASSQSDRDTEAFF. As DNA, the CDR3 is TGTGCCAGCAGCCAATCCGACAGGGACACTGAAGCTTTCTTT.

The CDR3 sequence: CASSPRGRGKGNTEAFF. The CDR3 DNA reads TGTGCCAGCAGTCCCCGAGGCAGGGGGAAGGGGAACACTGAAGCTTTCTTT. The chain employs TRBV6-2 or TRBV6-3 and TRBJ1-1; 7 positions agree with TRBD1. Trimming at V came to 5 bases and at J to 1 base, leaving 13 bases not matched to a gene. The CDR3 contains 17 residues. Germline CDR1 is MNHEY and CDR2 is SVGEGT.

The chain carries TRBV19 and TRBJ2-1, with 8 bases fitting TRBD2. The CDR3 is made up of 17 amino acids. V shed 0 bases and J 0 bases; nucleotides not matched to a gene: 4. Looked up from germline, CDR1 is LNHDA and CDR2 is SQIVND (reference sequence). CDR3 sequence: CASSIDLGTSSYNEQFF. The CDR3 DNA reads as TGTGCCAGTAGTATAGATCTTGGGACTAGCTCCTACAATGAGCAGTTCTTC.

V is TRBV9 and J is TRBJ2-6; the D gene is possibly TRBD2 (5 bases). CDR3 length: 16 amino acids. Germline V gene sequence: CDR1 SGDLS, CDR2 YYNGEE. V was shortened by 0 bases and J by 4 bases, with 11 bases between the two germline ends. DNA of the CDR3: TGTGCCAGCAGCGTAGAGGCGGGTAACGGGGCCAACGTCCTGACTTTC. Residues: CASSVEAGNGANVLTF.

The V call is TRBV19, the J call TRBJ2-3; 10 bases agree with TRBD1. Germline assignment: CDR1 LNHDA and CDR2 SQIVND (reference sequence). V was clipped by 6 bases and J by 5 bases; unmatched bases: 2. There are 13 residues in the CDR3. For the CDR3, the DNA is TGTGCCAGTAGAGGGACAGGGGAAGATACGCAGTATTTT. This translates into CASRGTGEDTQYF. The full variable domain, in which reference TRBV19 and TRBJ2-3 provide the parts outside the CDR3, is DGGITQSPKYLFRKEGQNVTLSCEQNLNHDAMYWYRQDPGQGLRLIYYSQIVNDFQKGDIAEGYSVSREKKESFPLTVTSAQKNPTAFYLCASRGTGEDTQYFGPGTRLTVL.

The V and J genes are TRBV5-5 and TRBJ1-5; 7 bases are shared with TRBD1. The CDR3 is made up of 17 amino acids. V shed 2 bases, J shed 0 bases, and the junction held 8 bases outside the gene matches. CDR1 and CDR2 (germline): SGHKS, YYEKEE (reference sequence). The CDR3 loop reads CASSFGPTGYSNQPQHF. CDR3 DNA: TGTGCCAGCAGCTTCGGCCCGACAGGGTATAGCAATCAGCCCCAGCATTTT. The complete variable domain, with remaining parts taken from reference TRBV5-5 and TRBJ1-5, reads DAGVTQSPTHLIKTRGQQVTLRCSPISGHKSVSWYQQVLGQGPQFIFQYYEKEERGRGNFPDRFSARQFPNYSSELNVNALLLGDSALYLCASSFGPTGYSNQPQHFGDGTRLSIL.

The chain links TRBV5-1 to TRBJ2-7; possibly TRBD2 for D (5 bases). Germline CDR1 SGHRS, CDR2 YFSETQ. Trimming took 3 bases from V and 2 from J, leaving 12 bases between them. There are 14 residues in the CDR3. The CDR3 DNA reads TGCGCCAGCAGCTCCACCGGAGGACCCTACGAGCAGTACTTC. It codes for CASSSTGGPYEQYF. The full variable domain, in which reference TRBV5-1 and TRBJ2-7 provide the parts outside the CDR3, is KAGVTQTPRYLIKTRGQQVTLSCSPISGHRSVSWYQQTPGQGLQFLFEYFSETQRNKGNFPGRFSGRQFSNSRSEMNVSTLELGDSALYLCASSSTGGPYEQYFGPGTRLTVT.

The genes are TRBV29-1 and TRBJ1-3; D perhaps matches TRBD1 (6 bases). Deletions cut 7 bases from V and 2 bases from J, with 6 bases between. CDR3 length: 11 amino acids. CDR1 is SQVTM and CDR2 is ANQGSEA in the germline V gene. The CDR3 reads CSAGAGNTIYF. Written as DNA, the CDR3 is TGCAGCGCAGGGGCTGGAAACACCATATATTTT.

This chain uses TRBV5-1 with TRBJ2-1, with D perhaps TRBD2 (5 bases). The V end lost 4 bases, the J end lost 0 bases, and 20 bases lay between the germline ends. The CDR3 consists of 18 residues. From germline, CDR1 is SGHRS and CDR2 YFSETQ. This CDR3 reads CASSPDVGEGGSYNEQFF. The DNA of the CDR3 is TGCGCCAGCAGCCCGGACGTCGGGGAAGGCGGCTCCTACAATGAGCAGTTCTTC.

This rearrangement joins TRBV19 to TRBJ1-2; D possibly corresponds to TRBD1 (6 bases). The germline V gene has CDR1 LNHDA and CDR2 SQIVND (reference sequence). Trimming removed 7 bases from V and 5 bases from J, with 14 bases in between. The CDR3 covers 13 residues. Here the CDR3 DNA reads TGTGCCAGTACTGCGGGGGGCCGTTATGGCTACACCTTC. Translated: CASTAGGRYGYTF.

The rearrangement uses TRBV6-6 and TRBJ1-5; D is possibly TRBD1 (6 bases). This CDR3 region has 15 residues. V was pared by 8 bases and J by 4 bases, with 18 bases between. Germline-derived CDR1 and CDR2 are MNHNY and SVGAGI (reference sequence). The CDR3 DNA sequence: TGTGCCAGCTCTAACCGGTTGCAGGGGAATCAGCCCCAGCATTTT. Translating it yields CASSNRLQGNQPQHF.

The CDR3 sequence: CASSYGTSEYNEQFF. CDR3 DNA: TGTGCCAGCAGTTACGGGACTAGCGAGTACAATGAGCAGTTCTTC. The chain links TRBV6-2 or TRBV6-3 to TRBJ2-1; 10 nucleotides agree with TRBD2. Unmatched junction bases numbered 2, after V lost 2 bases and J lost 4 bases. The V gene's germline CDR1 is MNHEY and CDR2 SVGEGT. The CDR3 is made up of 15 amino acids.

The J gene is TRBJ1-5, the V gene TRBV5-8; TRBD1 agrees at 7 bases. Per the germline V gene, CDR1 is SGHTS and CDR2 is YDEGEE. With V trimmed by 5 bases and J by 0 bases, 5 bases remained unmatched. The CDR3 loop spans 15 amino acids. The CDR3: CASRLTGNSNQPQHF. Written as DNA, the CDR3 is TGTGCCAGCAGGCTGACAGGGAATAGCAATCAGCCCCAGCATTTT.

The chain has TRBV4-1 and TRBJ2-5; 11 nucleotides agree with TRBD1. The CDR3 runs to 15 residues. With 0 bases clipped from V and 5 bases from J, the junction kept 2 bases outside the gene matches. Germline V CDR1 and CDR2: MGHRA, YSYEKL. The chain's CDR3 is CASSQDRDRGETQYF. CDR3 nucleotide sequence: TGCGCCAGCAGCCAAGACCGGGACAGGGGGGAGACCCAGTACTTC.

The table lists this clone with a count of one. This chain joins TRBV19 and TRBJ2-1; maybe TRBD2 (6 bases). V shed 3 bases and J shed 15 bases, with 15 bases lying between them. The germline CDR1 and CDR2 sequences are LNHDA and SQIVND (reference sequence). CDR3 length equals 12 residues. The CDR3 spells CASSIARLGWFF. The CDR3 nucleotides are TGTGCCAGTAGTATCGCAAGACTAGGTTGGTTCTTC.

This chain uses TRBV19 with TRBJ1-3; D gene unclear. The germline V gene has CDR1 LNHDA and CDR2 SQIVND (reference sequence). The CDR3 loop spans 13 amino acids. Deletions cut 7 bases from V and 0 bases from J, with 7 bases between. The CDR3 coding sequence is TGTGCCAGTAAAGAGGACTCTGGAAACACCATATATTTT. Its protein is CASKEDSGNTIYF.

The J gene is TRBJ1-1, the V gene TRBV11-2; TRBD1 agrees at 10 bases. The CDR3 length is 13 residues. The V gene's germline CDR1 is SGHAT and CDR2 FQNNGV. Losses at the gene ends were 5 bases for V and 7 bases for J; bases not matched to a gene: 4. Written as DNA, the CDR3 is TGTGCCAGCAGCCTGGACAGGGGGGGTGAAGCTTTCTTT. This translates into CASSLDRGGEAFF.

The rearrangement links TRBV18 to TRBJ1-2, with D uncertain. The V end was cut by 4 bases, the J end by 7 bases, with 13 bases between. CDR1 and CDR2 from the germline V gene are KGHSH and LQKENI. This CDR3 is 13 amino acids long. CDR3 in DNA: TGTGCCAGCTCACAAGAGGGAAAAGGTGGCTACACCTTC. Its translation: CASSQEGKGGYTF.

Remarks on this clone: Its ends do not fully match the called genes, so a read error is possible. The chain couples TRBV6-5 to TRBJ2-2, with D perhaps matching TRBD2 (6 bases). Germline V lookup: CDR1 MNHEY, CDR2 SVGAGI. The CDR3 is made up of 13 amino acids. The DNA of the CDR3 is TGCGCCTCTGGCGGGATCAAGACCGGGGAGCTGTTTTTT. It translates to CASGGIKTGELFF.

J is TRBJ1-1 and V is TRBV27; TRBD1 is a possible D gene (6 bases). Germline V CDR1 and CDR2: MNHEY, SMNVEV (reference sequence). Trimming left V 4 bases short and J 3 bases short, with 15 bases between. The CDR3 consists of 15 residues. The CDR3 reads CASSSLQGRDTEAFF. The CDR3 nucleotides read TGTGCCAGCAGTTCTCTTCAGGGGAGAGACACTGAAGCTTTCTTT.

V and J are TRBV6-5 and TRBJ1-2, with D hard to call. CDR3 size: 13 residues. Germline V CDR1 and CDR2: MNHEY, SVGAGI. V lost 6 bases, J lost 4 bases, and 12 bases lay in between. The CDR3 loop is CASSLDISYGYTF. The CDR3 DNA sequence: TGTGCCAGCAGCCTTGACATCAGCTATGGCTACACCTTC.

The genes are TRBV9 and TRBJ1-1; 8 bases fit TRBD1. Trimming removed 3 bases from V and 3 bases from J; junction bases left unmatched: 7. This CDR3 has 15 amino acids. The germline V gene has CDR1 SGDLS and CDR2 YYNGEE. The CDR3 DNA follows: TGTGCCAGCAGCGAGATAGGACAGGGCGACACTGAAGCTTTCTTT. Its protein is CASSEIGQGDTEAFF.

The CDR3 is CASSLGLSSEAFF. The CDR3 coding sequence is TGTGCCAGCTCCCTAGGTTTGAGCTCTGAAGCTTTCTTT. The rearrangement links TRBV6-5 to TRBJ1-1, with D unclear. This CDR3 comprises 13 residues. V was pared by 8 bases and J by 6 bases, with 16 bases between. The germline V gene encodes CDR1 MNHEY and CDR2 SVGAGI.

The CDR3 reads CASSRLAGDNEQFF. DNA for the CDR3: TGTGCCAGCAGCAGACTAGCGGGAGACAATGAGCAGTTCTTC. This chain links TRBV2 with TRBJ2-1; 12 bases align to TRBD2. Germline CDR1 SNHLY, CDR2 FYNNEI. This CDR3 is built from 14 residues. V was pared by 6 bases and J by 5 bases, with 2 bases of the junction left unmatched.

The V and J genes are TRBV18 and TRBJ2-1; 8 nucleotides align to TRBD1. This CDR3 has 15 amino acids. J was trimmed by 8 bases and V by 3 bases; bases with no gene match: 9. Looked up from germline, CDR1 is KGHSH and CDR2 is LQKENI. The CDR3 reads CASSPSGQGVDEQFF. Written as DNA, the CDR3 is TGTGCCAGCTCACCGTCCGGACAGGGTGTGGATGAGCAGTTCTTC.

V is TRBV19 and J is TRBJ2-3, with 12 bases lining up with TRBD2. CDR1 is LNHDA and CDR2 is SQIVND in the germline V gene (reference sequence). V lost 1 base to trimming and J lost 1 base; unmatched junction nucleotides: 6. This CDR3 has 18 amino acids. CDR3 residues: CASSIGGTSGPGTDTQYF. CDR3 coding DNA: TGTGCCAGTAGTATAGGGGGGACTAGCGGGCCTGGCACAGATACGCAGTATTTT.

J is TRBJ1-2 and V is TRBV3-1 (or the pseudogene TRBV3-2); D unclear. The germline V and J ends were trimmed by 5 bases and 7 bases, with 11 bases remaining between them. The CDR3 runs to 12 residues. Germline CDR1 is LGHDT and CDR2 is YNNKEL (reference sequence). The CDR3 nucleotides are TGTGCCAGCAGCGGAGAGAGGAGTGGCTACACCTTC. Translation gives CASSGERSGYTF.

The V gene is TRBV3-1 (or the pseudogene TRBV3-2), the J gene TRBJ2-5; 10 nucleotides line up with TRBD2. CDR1 is LGHDT, CDR2 YNNKEL, per germline (reference sequence). The CDR3 runs 15 residues. Losses at the gene ends were 2 bases for V and 5 bases for J; bases not matched to a gene: 5. The CDR3: CASSQRLAGVETQYF. The CDR3 coding sequence is TGTGCCAGCAGCCAACGTCTAGCGGGGGTGGAGACCCAGTACTTC.

The DNA of the CDR3 is TGTGCCAGCAGCTACTTTAGCAGGGCTCCTGAAGCTTTCTTT. Protein: CASSYFSRAPEAFF. The rearrangement links TRBV7-2 to TRBJ1-1; D perhaps matches TRBD1 (5 bases). CDR1 and CDR2 from the germline V gene are SGHTA and FQGNSA. The V end was cut by 4 bases, the J end by 6 bases, with 15 bases between. The length of the CDR3 is 14 residues. The entire variable domain, with the rest obtained from reference TRBV7-2 and TRBJ1-1, is as follows: GAGVSQSPSNKVTEKGKDVELRCDPISGHTALYWYRQSLGQGLEFLIYFQGNSAPDKSGLPSDRFSAERTGGSVSTLTIQRTQQEDSAVYLCASSYFSRAPEAFFGQGTRLTVV.